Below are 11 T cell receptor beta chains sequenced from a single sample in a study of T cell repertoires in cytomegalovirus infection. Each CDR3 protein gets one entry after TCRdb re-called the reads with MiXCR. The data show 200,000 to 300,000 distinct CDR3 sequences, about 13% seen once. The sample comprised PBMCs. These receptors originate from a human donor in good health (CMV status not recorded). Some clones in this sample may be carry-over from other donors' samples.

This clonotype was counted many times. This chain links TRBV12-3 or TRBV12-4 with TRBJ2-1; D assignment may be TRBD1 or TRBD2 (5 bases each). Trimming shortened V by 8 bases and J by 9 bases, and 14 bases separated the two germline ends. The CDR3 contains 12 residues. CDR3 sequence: CASELGTAEQFF. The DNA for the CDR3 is TGTGCCAGCGAGTTGGGGACGGCTGAGCAGTTCTTC.

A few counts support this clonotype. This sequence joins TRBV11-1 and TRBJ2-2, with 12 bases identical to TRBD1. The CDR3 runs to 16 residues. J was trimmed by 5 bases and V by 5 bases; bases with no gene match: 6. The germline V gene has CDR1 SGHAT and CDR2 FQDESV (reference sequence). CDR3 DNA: TGTGCCAGCAGCCTTGGGACAGGGGGCCGGACCGGGGAGCTGTTTTTT. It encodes CASSLGTGGRTGELFF.

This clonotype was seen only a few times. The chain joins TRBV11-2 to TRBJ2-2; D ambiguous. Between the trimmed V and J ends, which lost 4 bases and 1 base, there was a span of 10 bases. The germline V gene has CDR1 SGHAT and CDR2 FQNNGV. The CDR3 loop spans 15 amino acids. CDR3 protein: CASSSIRRNTGELFF. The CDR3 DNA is TGTGCCAGCAGCTCGATCCGACGGAACACCGGGGAGCTGTTTTTT.

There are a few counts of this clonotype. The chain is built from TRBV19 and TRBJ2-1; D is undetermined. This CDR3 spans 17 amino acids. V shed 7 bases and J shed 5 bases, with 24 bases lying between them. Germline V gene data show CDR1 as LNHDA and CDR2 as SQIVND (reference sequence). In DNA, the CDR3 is TGTGCCAGTACCGCGTCCATGGGAAGAGTCGCCAACAATGAGCAGTTCTTC. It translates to CASTASMGRVANNEQFF.

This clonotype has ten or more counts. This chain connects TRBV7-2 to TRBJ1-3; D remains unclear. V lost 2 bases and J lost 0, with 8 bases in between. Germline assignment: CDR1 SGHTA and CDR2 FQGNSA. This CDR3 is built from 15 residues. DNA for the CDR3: TGTGCCAGCAGCTTAATCCGCGGCTCTGGAAACACCATATATTTT. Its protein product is CASSLIRGSGNTIYF.

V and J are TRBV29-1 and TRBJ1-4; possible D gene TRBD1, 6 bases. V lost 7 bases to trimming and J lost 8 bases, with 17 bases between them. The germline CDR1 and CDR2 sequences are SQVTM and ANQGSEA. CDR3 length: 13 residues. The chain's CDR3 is CSAGTFEAEKLFF. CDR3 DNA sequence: TGCAGCGCTGGGACATTCGAAGCGGAAAAACTGTTTTTT.

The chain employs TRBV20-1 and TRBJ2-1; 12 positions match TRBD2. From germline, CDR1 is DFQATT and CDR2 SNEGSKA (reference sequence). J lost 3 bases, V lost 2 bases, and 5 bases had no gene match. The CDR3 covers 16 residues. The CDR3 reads CSARSQLAGGYNEQFF. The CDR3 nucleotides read TGCAGTGCTAGATCCCAACTAGCGGGGGGCTACAATGAGCAGTTCTTC.

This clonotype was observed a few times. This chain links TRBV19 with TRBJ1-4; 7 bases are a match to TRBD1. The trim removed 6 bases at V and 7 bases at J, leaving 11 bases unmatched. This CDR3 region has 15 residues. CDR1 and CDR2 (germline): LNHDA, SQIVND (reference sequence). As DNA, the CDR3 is TGTGCCAGTAGCACTTCGGGACAGTGGAGTGAAAAACTGTTTTTT. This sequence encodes CASSTSGQWSEKLFF.

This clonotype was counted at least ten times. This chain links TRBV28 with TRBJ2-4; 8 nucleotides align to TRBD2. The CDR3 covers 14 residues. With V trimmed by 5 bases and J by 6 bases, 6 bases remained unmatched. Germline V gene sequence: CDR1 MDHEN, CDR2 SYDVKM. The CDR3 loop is CASSSGSGGNIQYF. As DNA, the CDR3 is TGTGCCAGCAGTAGCGGGAGCGGGGGAAACATTCAGTACTTC.

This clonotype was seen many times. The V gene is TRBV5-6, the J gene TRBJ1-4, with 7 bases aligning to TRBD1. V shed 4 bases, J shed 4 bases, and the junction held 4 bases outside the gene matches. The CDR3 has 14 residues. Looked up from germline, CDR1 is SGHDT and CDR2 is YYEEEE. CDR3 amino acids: CASSVDRFNEKLFF. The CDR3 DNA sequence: TGTGCCAGCAGCGTGGACAGGTTTAATGAAAAACTGTTTTTT.

CDR3 in amino acids: CASSYVEETQYF. The CDR3 DNA reads as TGTGCCAGCAGCTATGTAGAAGAGACCCAGTACTTC. The chain carries TRBV7-9 and TRBJ2-5; D gene uncertain. The CDR3 totals 12 residues. The germline CDR1 and CDR2 sequences are SEHNR and FQNEAQ (reference sequence). V was pared by 4 bases and J by 3 bases, with 6 bases between. Looking up the rest from reference TRBV7-9 and TRBJ2-5 gives the full variable domain: DTGVSQNPRHKITKRGQNVTFRCDPISEHNRLYWYRQTLGQGPEFLTYFQNEAQLEKSRLLSDRFSAERPKGSFSTLEIQRTEQGDSAMYLCASSYVEETQYFGPGTRLLVL.